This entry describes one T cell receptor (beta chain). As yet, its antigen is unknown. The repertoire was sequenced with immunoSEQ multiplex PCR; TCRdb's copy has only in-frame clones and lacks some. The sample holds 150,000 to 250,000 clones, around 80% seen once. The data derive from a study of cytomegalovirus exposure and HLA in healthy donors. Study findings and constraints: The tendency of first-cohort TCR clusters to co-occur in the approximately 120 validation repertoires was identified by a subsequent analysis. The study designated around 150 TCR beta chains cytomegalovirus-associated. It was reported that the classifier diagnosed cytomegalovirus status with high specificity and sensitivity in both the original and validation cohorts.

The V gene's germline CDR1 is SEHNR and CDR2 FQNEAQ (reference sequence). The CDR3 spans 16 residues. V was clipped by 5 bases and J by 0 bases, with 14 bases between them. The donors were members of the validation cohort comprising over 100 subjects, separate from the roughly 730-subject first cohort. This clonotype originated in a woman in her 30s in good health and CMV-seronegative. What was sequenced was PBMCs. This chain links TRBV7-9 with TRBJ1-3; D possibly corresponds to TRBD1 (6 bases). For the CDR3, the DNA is TGTGCCAGCAGCCCGTCCTTAGGGGGCTCTGGAAACACCATATATTTT. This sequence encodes CASSPSLGGSGNTIYF.